Shown below are 27 T cell receptor beta chains from a single sample sequenced in a study of blood T cell repertoires in COVID-19. Data came from immunoSEQ multiplex PCR; TCRdb stores just in-frame clones and leaves some out. Of about 54,000 clones in the sample, 90% were seen once. Sequencing used peripheral blood. These TCRs come from a woman aged 40 to 50 with active COVID-19.

The chain combines TRBV6-5 with TRBJ1-5; possibly TRBD1 for D (6 bases). There are 14 residues in the CDR3. Per the germline V gene, CDR1 is MNHEY and CDR2 is SVGAGI. V lost 5 bases and J lost 1, with 9 bases in between. The CDR3 nucleotides are TGTGCCAGCAGTCCCGGACAGAGCAATCAGCCCCAGCATTTT. The encoded protein is CASSPGQSNQPQHF.

CDR3 DNA sequence: TGTGCCATCAGTCCAGGGGTTGCCTACGAGCAGTACTTC. Translating it yields CAISPGVAYEQYF. This chain uses TRBV10-3 with TRBJ2-7; D is perhaps TRBD1 (6 bases). Trimming cost V 5 bases and J 2 bases, with 10 bases left between them. Germline CDR1 and CDR2: ENHRY and SYGVKD. The CDR3 runs to 13 residues.

The chain carries TRBV7-3 and TRBJ1-3; D not resolved. The V gene's germline CDR1 is SGHTA and CDR2 FQGTGA. The CDR3 runs to 15 residues. V lost 5 bases, J lost 0 bases, and 11 bases lay in between. The CDR3 sequence is CASSVRPGSGNTIYF. Here the CDR3 DNA reads TGTGCCAGCAGCGTTCGTCCGGGCTCTGGAAACACCATATATTTT.

This rearrangement joins TRBV6-1 to TRBJ1-1; D ambiguous. From germline, CDR1 is MNHNS and CDR2 SASEGT. The V and J ends lost 2 bases and 0 bases respectively, with 4 bases between them. This CDR3 is 13 amino acids long. The CDR3 region is CASSETVNTEAFF. CDR3 nucleotides: TGTGCCAGCAGTGAAACGGTGAACACTGAAGCTTTCTTT.

This sequence joins TRBV30 and TRBJ2-5, with 10 nucleotides matching TRBD2. The CDR3 is 15 residues long. Unmatched junction bases numbered 10, after V lost 5 bases and J lost 4 bases. Germline CDR1 GTSNPN, CDR2 SVGIG (reference sequence). CDR3 in DNA: TGTGCCTGGGACTCTACCAGCGGGGGGGCAGAGACCCAGTACTTC. It translates to CAWDSTSGGAETQYF.

The chain recombines TRBV29-1 with TRBJ1-1; D perhaps matches TRBD1 (6 bases). The V gene lost 2 bases and the J gene lost 6 bases, with 13 bases spanning the gap. The CDR3 totals 13 residues. Germline CDR1 and CDR2: SQVTM and ANQGSEA. The DNA of the CDR3 is TGCAGCGTTGAAACGGGGGGCGGGCCTGAAGCTTTCTTT. Translated: CSVETGGGPEAFF. Drawing the rest from reference TRBV29-1 and TRBJ1-1, the complete variable domain is SAVISQKPSRDICQRGTSLTIQCQVDSQVTMMFWYRQQPGQSLTLIATANQGSEATYESGFVIDKFPISRPNLTFSTLTVSNMSPEDSSIYLCSVETGGGPEAFFGQGTRLTVV.

The chain carries TRBV7-8 and TRBJ2-1; TRBD2 agrees at 7 bases. The V gene end was trimmed by 2 bases and the J gene end by 3 bases; junction bases not matched to a gene: 13. CDR1 is SGHVS, CDR2 FQNEAQ, per germline. This CDR3 has 18 residues. CDR3 sequence reads: CASSLYGPAGLIYNEQFF. The CDR3 nucleotides are TGTGCCAGCAGCTTATATGGGCCAGCGGGACTGATCTACAATGAGCAGTTCTTC.

The J gene is TRBJ1-1, the V gene TRBV7-3, with a weak D call TRBD1 (6 bases). The CDR3 consists of 15 residues. CDR1 is SGHTA and CDR2 is FQGTGA in the germline V gene. V dropped 0 bases and J dropped 1 base, with 9 bases sitting between them. CDR3 bases: TGTGCCAGCAGCTTAACTGAGACAGGGAACACTGAAGCTTTCTTT. It translates to CASSLTETGNTEAFF. The full variable domain, completed using reference TRBV7-3 and TRBJ1-1, is GAGVSQTPSNKVTEKGKYVELRCDPISGHTALYWYRQSLGQGPEFLIYFQGTGAADDSGLPNDRFFAVRPEGSVSTLKIQRTERGDSAVYLCASSLTETGNTEAFFGQGTRLTVV.

The J gene is TRBJ1-2, the V gene TRBV9, with TRBD1 as a possible D gene (6 bases). Germline CDR1 SGDLS, CDR2 YYNGEE. This CDR3 has 15 amino acids. Trimming left V 4 bases short and J 3 bases short, with 16 bases between. The CDR3 bases are TGTGCCAGCAGCCTACGGGGGGCAGGGGACTATGGCTACACCTTC. It translates to CASSLRGAGDYGYTF.

The rearrangement joins TRBV18 to TRBJ1-1; D may be TRBD1 (6 bases). V was shortened by 0 bases and J by 6 bases, with 11 bases between the two germline ends. The CDR3 extends over 14 amino acids. Germline V gene data show CDR1 as KGHSH and CDR2 as LQKENI. DNA of the CDR3: TGTGCCAGCTCACCACCGTGGGCAGGGGCTGAAGCTTTCTTT. It yields the protein CASSPPWAGAEAFF.

The rearrangement links TRBV10-3 to TRBJ1-2; D remains unclear. Deletions cut 3 bases from V and 3 bases from J, with 11 bases between. Germline V gives CDR1 ENHRY, CDR2 SYGVKD. CDR3 length equals 14 residues. CDR3 in amino acids: CAISDVTGDYGYTF. The CDR3 region has the DNA TGTGCCATCAGTGACGTAACCGGGGACTATGGCTACACCTTC.

V and J are TRBV6-6 and TRBJ1-5; D gene ambiguous. Per the germline V gene, CDR1 is MNHNY and CDR2 is SVGAGI (reference sequence). This CDR3 has 16 amino acids. V gave up 2 bases and J gave up 2 bases, with 13 bases separating them. CDR3 bases: TGTGCCAGCAGTTACGAGGGATTTTTGGGCAATCAGCCCCAGCATTTT. This translates into CASSYEGFLGNQPQHF.

The chain recombines TRBV11-3 with TRBJ2-5; 9 bases agree with TRBD1. Germline V CDR1 and CDR2: SGHNT, YENEEA. CDR3 size: 15 residues. V trimming: 5 bases; J trimming: 5 bases; junction bases outside the gene matches: 9. In nucleotides, the CDR3 is TGTGCCAGCAGCCCACGAGGACAGGGGTTGGAGACCCAGTACTTC. Protein sequence: CASSPRGQGLETQYF.

This clone was observed a single time. This chain links TRBV6-5 with TRBJ1-1; no clear D. Trimming removed 6 bases from V and 2 bases from J, with 10 bases in between. The germline V gene has CDR1 MNHEY and CDR2 SVGAGI. The length of the CDR3 is 13 residues. Written as DNA, the CDR3 is TGTGCCAGCAGCCCGCTATTTAACACTGAAGCTTTCTTT. This encodes CASSPLFNTEAFF.

The rearrangement uses TRBV2 and TRBJ2-7; D unresolved. V was shortened by 3 bases and J by 4 bases, with 4 bases between the two germline ends. CDR3 length equals 11 residues. Germline assignment: CDR1 SNHLY and CDR2 FYNNEI. CDR3 coding DNA: TGTGCCAGCAGTGAGGAGTACGAGCAGTACTTC. Translated, it gives CASSEEYEQYF.

This chain uses TRBV11-3 with TRBJ1-2; D may be TRBD1 (6 bases). The germline V gene has CDR1 SGHNT and CDR2 YENEEA. The CDR3 runs 15 residues. The V end was cut by 5 bases, the J end by 4 bases, with 17 bases between. The chain's CDR3 is CASSLGVPRGYGYTF. CDR3 bases: TGTGCCAGCAGCCTCGGAGTACCCAGGGGCTATGGCTACACCTTC.

The chain uses TRBV9 and TRBJ1-1; D gene unclear. Germline V lookup: CDR1 SGDLS, CDR2 YYNGEE. The CDR3 loop spans 15 amino acids. V lost 0 bases and J lost 5, with 14 bases in between. CDR3 bases: TGTGCCAGCAGCGTAGAATCCTGGGCTGGAACTGAAGCTTTCTTT. This encodes CASSVESWAGTEAFF.

The chain carries TRBV3-1 (or the pseudogene TRBV3-2) and TRBJ2-7, with D maybe TRBD2 (5 bases). The CDR3 sequence is 12 residues long. V lost 1 base to trimming and J lost 4 bases, with 5 bases between them. Germline V gene lookup returns CDR1 LGHDT and CDR2 YNNKEL (reference sequence). The CDR3 sequence: CASSQGGYEQYF. The CDR3 bases are TGTGCCAGCAGCCAAGGAGGGTACGAGCAGTACTTC.

This clone was detected only once. This chain links TRBV6-5 with TRBJ1-1; tentatively, D is TRBD1 (5 bases). The CDR3 spans 11 residues. Deletions cut 6 bases from V and 7 bases from J, with 9 bases between. Germline CDR1 MNHEY, CDR2 SVGAGI. CDR3 amino acids: CASSAGFEAFF. In DNA form, the CDR3 reads TGTGCCAGCAGCGCAGGGTTTGAAGCTTTCTTT.

The chain links TRBV7-2 to TRBJ1-6; the D gene is possibly TRBD1 (5 bases). V was pared by 8 bases and J by 8 bases, with 19 bases between. The CDR3 runs to 15 residues. Germline V CDR1 and CDR2: SGHTA, FQGNSA. DNA for the CDR3: TGTGCCAGCGGGGCCATGGGGCGGGGGGATTCACCCCTCCACTTT. Its translation: CASGAMGRGDSPLHF.

This rearrangement joins TRBV3-1 (or the pseudogene TRBV3-2) to TRBJ1-1; 8 bases line up with TRBD1. The junction had 5 bases not matched to a gene; V was cut back by 0 bases and J by 11 bases. Per germline, CDR1 LGHDT and CDR2 YNNKEL (reference sequence). The CDR3 runs 13 residues. CDR3: CASSQDRGLKAFF. The CDR3 DNA reads TGTGCCAGCAGCCAAGACAGGGGGCTGAAGGCTTTCTTT.

The chain combines TRBV7-9 with TRBJ1-5; 10 bases align to TRBD1. V lost 5 bases to trimming and J lost 5 bases; unmatched junction nucleotides: 3. Germline values: CDR1 SEHNR, CDR2 FQNEAQ (reference sequence). The CDR3 contains 14 residues. CDR3 in amino acids: CASSKGQGHQPQHF. The DNA of the CDR3 is TGTGCCAGCAGCAAGGGACAGGGGCATCAGCCCCAGCATTTT.

The genes are TRBV7-3 and TRBJ2-1, with D perhaps TRBD2 (6 bases). V gave up 5 bases and J gave up 7 bases, with 15 bases separating them. In germline, CDR1 is SGHTA, CDR2 FQGTGA. The CDR3 totals 14 residues. The CDR3 coding sequence is TGTGCCAGCAGCACCTCGGGGACTTTTAATGAGCAGTTCTTC. Amino acid sequence: CASSTSGTFNEQFF. The whole variable domain, filled in from reference TRBV7-3 and TRBJ2-1, reads GAGVSQTPSNKVTEKGKYVELRCDPISGHTALYWYRQSLGQGPEFLIYFQGTGAADDSGLPNDRFFAVRPEGSVSTLKIQRTERGDSAVYLCASSTSGTFNEQFFGPGTRLTVL.

The CDR3 sequence: CASSPDAGTGLDEQFF. The CDR3 coding sequence is TGTGCCAGCAGCCCAGATGCCGGGACAGGGCTAGATGAGCAGTTCTTC. The V and J genes are TRBV7-8 and TRBJ2-1; 9 bases map to TRBD1. After removal of 5 bases from V and 8 bases from J, the junction contained 13 bases not matched to a gene. Per germline, CDR1 SGHVS and CDR2 FQNEAQ. The CDR3 has 16 amino acids.

The gene calls are TRBV7-3 and TRBJ2-3; 8 nucleotides line up with TRBD2. This CDR3 has 15 residues. The V and J ends lost 5 bases and 8 bases, in that order; junction bases with no gene match: 12. CDR1 and CDR2 from the germline V gene are SGHTA and FQGTGA. CDR3 sequence (DNA): TGTGCCAGCAGCCTCGACGGGGGGGCCTTCTCTACGCAGTATTTT. It specifies CASSLDGGAFSTQYF.

The genes are TRBV20-1 and TRBJ2-7; the match to TRBD2 covers 11 bases. The CDR3 covers 14 residues. Losses at the gene ends were 3 bases for V and 5 bases for J; bases not matched to a gene: 6. CDR1 DFQATT and CDR2 SNEGSKA come from the germline V gene (reference sequence). The CDR3 region is CSASLLAGEDEQYF. The CDR3 nucleotides are TGCAGTGCTAGTCTACTAGCGGGGGAAGACGAGCAGTACTTC.

J is TRBJ1-2 and V is TRBV27, with D maybe TRBD1 (5 bases). The CDR3 consists of 15 residues. V lost 4 bases to trimming and J lost 5 bases, with 17 bases between them. Germline-derived CDR1 and CDR2 are MNHEY and SMNVEV (reference sequence). The chain's CDR3 is CASSSLGQGEYGYTF. Here the CDR3 DNA reads TGTGCCAGCAGTTCCCTAGGTCAGGGCGAATATGGCTACACCTTC.